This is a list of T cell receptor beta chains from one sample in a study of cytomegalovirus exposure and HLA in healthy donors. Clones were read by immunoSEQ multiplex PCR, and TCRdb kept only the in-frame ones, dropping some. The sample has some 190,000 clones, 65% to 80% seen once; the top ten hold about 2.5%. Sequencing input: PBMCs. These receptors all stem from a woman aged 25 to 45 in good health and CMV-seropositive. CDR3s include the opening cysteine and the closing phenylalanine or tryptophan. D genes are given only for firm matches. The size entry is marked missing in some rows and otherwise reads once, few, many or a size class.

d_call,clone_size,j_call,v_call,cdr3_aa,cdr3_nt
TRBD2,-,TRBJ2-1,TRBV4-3,CASSQDRGTSFNEQFF,TGCGCCAGCAGCCAAGATCGCGGGACTAGCTTCAATGAGCAGTTCTTC
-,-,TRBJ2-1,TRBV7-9,CASSRRTGNEQFF,TGTGCCAGCAGCCGACGTACAGGGAATGAGCAGTTCTTC
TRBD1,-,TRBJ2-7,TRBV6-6,CASSYSITGGVYEQYF,TGTGCCAGCAGTTACTCAATCACAGGGGGCGTCTACGAGCAGTACTTC
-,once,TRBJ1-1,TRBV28,CASSSLGPNTEAFF,TGTGCCAGCAGTTCATTGGGCCCGAACACTGAAGCTTTCTTT
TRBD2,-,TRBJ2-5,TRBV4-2,CASSDTRTSGGAETQYF,TGTGCCAGCAGCGACACCCGGACTAGCGGGGGGGCGGAGACCCAGTACTTC
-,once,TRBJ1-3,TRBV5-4,CASSSQVLGSGNTIYF,TGTGCCAGCAGCTCGCAGGTCCTGGGCTCTGGAAACACCATATATTTT
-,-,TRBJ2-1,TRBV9,CASSVGQGMGNEQFF,TGTGCCAGCAGCGTAGGGCAGGGGATGGGCAATGAGCAGTTCTTC
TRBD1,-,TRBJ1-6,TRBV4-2,CASSQDPGQGASPLHF,TGTGCCAGCAGCCAAGATCCGGGACAGGGGGCTTCACCCCTCCACTTT
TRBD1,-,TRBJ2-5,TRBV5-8,CASSSTGSWETQYF,TGTGCCAGCAGCTCGACAGGGTCGTGGGAGACCCAGTACTTC
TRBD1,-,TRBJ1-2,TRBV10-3,CAISERAGGKFSYGYTF,TGTGCCATCAGTGAGAGGGCAGGGGGCAAGTTTAGCTATGGCTACACCTTC
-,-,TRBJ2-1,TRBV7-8,CASSHRDTSYNEQFF,TGTGCCAGCAGCCACCGGGACACCTCCTACAATGAGCAGTTCTTC
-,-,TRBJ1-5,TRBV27,CASSLRQGSQPQHF,TGTGCCAGCAGTTTGAGGCAGGGATCCCAGCCCCAGCATTTT
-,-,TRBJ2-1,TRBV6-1,CASSEEAGPREQFF,TGTGCCAGCAGTGAAGAGGCGGGTCCCCGAGAGCAGTTCTTC
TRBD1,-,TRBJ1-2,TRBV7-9,CASSFGGQGYGYTF,TGTGCCAGCAGCTTTGGGGGACAGGGTTATGGCTACACCTTC
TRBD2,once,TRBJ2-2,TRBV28,CASSSSGGPGTGELFF,TGTGCCAGCAGTTCCAGCGGGGGGCCTGGAACCGGGGAGCTGTTTTTT
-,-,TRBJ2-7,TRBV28,CASSFPGMGTYEQYF,TGTGCCAGCAGTTTCCCAGGGATGGGGACTTACGAGCAGTACTTC
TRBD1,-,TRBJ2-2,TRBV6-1,CASILRQGVGELFF,TGTGCCAGCATTTTGAGACAGGGGGTCGGGGAGCTGTTTTTT
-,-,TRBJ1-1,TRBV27,CASSLSERTEAFF,TGTGCCAGCAGTTTAAGCGAGAGGACTGAAGCTTTCTTT
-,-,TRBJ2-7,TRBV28,CASSPSFYEQYF,TGTGCCAGCAGCCCTAGCTTCTACGAGCAGTACTTC
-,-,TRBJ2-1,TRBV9,CASSLFPSGPSYEQFF,TGTGCCAGCAGCCTATTCCCATCAGGCCCGTCCTATGAGCAGTTCTTC
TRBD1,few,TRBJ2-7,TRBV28,CASSFPPGTGTYEQYF,TGTGCCAGCAGTTTCCCCCCCGGGACAGGGACCTACGAGCAGTACTTC
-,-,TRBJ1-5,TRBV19,CASSTYGSRGAATPQHF,TGTGCCAGTAGTACCTATGGTTCGCGCGGGGCCGCGACGCCCCAGCATTTT
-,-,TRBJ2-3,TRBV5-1,CASSLGSWEDTQYF,TGCGCCAGCAGCTTGGGTAGTTGGGAGGATACGCAGTATTTT
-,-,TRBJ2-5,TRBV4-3,CASSPSTPQETQYF,TGCGCCAGCAGCCCGTCGACTCCTCAAGAGACCCAGTACTTC
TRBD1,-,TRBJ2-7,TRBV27,CASSWGGQGVYEQYF,TGTGCCAGCAGTTGGGGAGGACAGGGGGTGTACGAGCAGTACTTC
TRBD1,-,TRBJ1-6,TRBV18,CASSPGQGAYYNSPLHF,TGTGCCAGCTCACCGGGACAGGGGGCCTACTATAATTCACCCCTCCACTTT
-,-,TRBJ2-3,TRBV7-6,CASSLRGRGGTDTQYF,TGTGCCAGCAGCTTAAGAGGCAGGGGCGGTACAGATACGCAGTATTTT
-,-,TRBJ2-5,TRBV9,CASSVGQGETQYF,TGTGCCAGCAGCGTAGGGCAGGGGGAGACCCAGTACTTC
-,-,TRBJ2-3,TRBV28,CASNLILGTDTQYF,TGTGCCAGCAATCTTATATTAGGCACAGATACGCAGTATTTT
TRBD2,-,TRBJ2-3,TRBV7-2,CASSLVAGRVADTQYF,TGTGCCAGCAGCTTAGTAGCGGGGAGGGTCGCAGATACGCAGTATTTT
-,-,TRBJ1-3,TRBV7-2,CASSLGGASGNTIYF,TGTGCCAGCAGCTTAGGTGGGGCCTCTGGAAACACCATATATTTT
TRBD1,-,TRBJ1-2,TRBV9,CASWGDRGRYGYTF,TGTGCCAGCTGGGGAGACAGGGGGCGTTATGGCTACACCTTC
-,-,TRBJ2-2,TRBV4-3,CASSQVVTTTHQNTGELFF,TGCGCCAGCAGCCAAGTGGTCACTACCACGCACCAGAACACCGGGGAGCTGTTTTTT
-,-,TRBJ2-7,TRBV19,CASSPSGSPTYEQYF,TGTGCCAGTAGTCCCTCAGGTTCCCCGACCTACGAGCAGTACTTC
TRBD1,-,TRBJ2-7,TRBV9,CASSVEPTGGYEQYF,TGTGCCAGCAGCGTAGAACCGACAGGGGGCTACGAGCAGTACTTC
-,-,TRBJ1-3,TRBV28,CASSKSRLSSGNTIYF,TGTGCCAGCAGCAAAAGCAGGCTCAGCTCTGGAAACACCATATATTTT
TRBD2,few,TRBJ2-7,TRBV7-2,CASSSRRLAGGHEQYF,TGTGCCAGCAGCTCCCGACGGCTAGCGGGGGGACACGAGCAGTACTTC
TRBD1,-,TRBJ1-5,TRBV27,CASRRTGGGQPQHF,TGTGCCAGCAGGCGGACAGGGGGCGGTCAGCCCCAGCATTTT
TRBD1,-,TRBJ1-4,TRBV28,CASRGDFWDREKLFF,TGTGCCAGCAGGGGGGATTTTTGGGACAGGGAAAAACTGTTTTTT
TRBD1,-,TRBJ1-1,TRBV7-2,CASSLYGGQQTEAFF,TGTGCCAGCAGCCTCTACGGGGGACAGCAGACTGAAGCTTTCTTT
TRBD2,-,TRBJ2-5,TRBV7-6,CASSTGGLAGTRETQYF,TGTGCCAGCAGCACAGGGGGACTAGCGGGGACCCGGGAGACCCAGTACTTC
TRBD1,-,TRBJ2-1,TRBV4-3,CASSQPFAGQGAREQFF,TGCGCCAGCAGCCAACCCTTCGCGGGACAGGGGGCCCGTGAGCAGTTCTTC
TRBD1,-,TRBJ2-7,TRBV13,CASSLRDRDRGSYEQYF,TGTGCCAGCAGCTTACGGGACAGAGACAGGGGGTCCTACGAGCAGTACTTC
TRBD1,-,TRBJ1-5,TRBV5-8,CASSRGTGDNQPQHF,TGTGCCAGCAGCAGAGGGACAGGGGACAATCAGCCCCAGCATTTT
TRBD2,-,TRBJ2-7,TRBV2,CASSERALANYEQYF,TGTGCCAGCAGTGAAAGGGCACTAGCGAACTACGAGCAGTACTTC
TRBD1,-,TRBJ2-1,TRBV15,CATTRDRDYNEQFF,TGTGCCACCACCCGGGACAGGGACTACAATGAGCAGTTCTTC
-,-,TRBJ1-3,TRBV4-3,CASSLSATRGNTIYF,TGCGCCAGCAGCCTCTCAGCCACGAGGGGAAACACCATATATTTT
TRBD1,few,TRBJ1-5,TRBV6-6,CASSPGQRQPQHF,TGTGCCAGCAGTCCGGGACAGAGGCAGCCCCAGCATTTT
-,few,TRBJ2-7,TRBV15,CATSKDRPSYEQYF,TGTGCCACCAGCAAAGACAGGCCCTCCTACGAGCAGTACTTC
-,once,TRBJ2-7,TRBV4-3,CASSQGFISRDFTNYEQYF,TGCGCCAGCAGCCAAGGTTTTATTAGTAGGGACTTTACTAACTACGAGCAGTACTTC
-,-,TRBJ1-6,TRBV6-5,CASSTGTGNSPLHF,TGTGCCAGCAGTACAGGGACGGGGAATTCACCCCTCCACTTT
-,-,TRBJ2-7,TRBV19,CASSSGQLSTEQYF,TGTGCCAGTAGTTCCGGACAGCTCAGTACCGAGCAGTACTTC
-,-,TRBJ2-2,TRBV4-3,CASSQDLGTYLNTGELFF,TGCGCCAGCAGCCAAGATTTGGGCACTTACCTGAACACCGGGGAGCTGTTTTTT
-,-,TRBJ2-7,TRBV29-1,CSVGQGLAGDEQYF,TGCAGCGTTGGCCAGGGGCTCGCTGGTGACGAGCAGTACTTC
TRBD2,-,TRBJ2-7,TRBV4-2,CASSQDNAGEYEQYF,TGTGCCAGCAGCCAAGATAATGCGGGGGAATACGAGCAGTACTTC